The 7 T cell receptor beta chains presented below share a single source sample, sequenced in a study of coeliac disease. Sequencing was performed with immunoSEQ multiplex PCR; in TCRdb, only in-frame clones are kept and a portion is missing. The data hold several thousand clones, with 64% observed a single time. The specimen was intraepithelial lymphocytes from the gut. The receptors stem from a woman aged 40 to 55.

This clone was detected only a few times. The rearrangement links TRBV13 to TRBJ2-1; weak D call: TRBD2 (6 bases). Trimming removed 6 bases from V and 7 bases from J, with 16 bases in between. The CDR3 has 14 residues. Germline V CDR1 and CDR2: PRHDT, FYEKMQ (reference sequence). Here the CDR3 DNA reads TGTGCCAGCAGACCCTTCGGGACTCAAAATGAGCAGTTCTTC. Protein product: CASRPFGTQNEQFF. Filled out from reference TRBV13 and TRBJ2-1, the complete variable domain reads AAGVIQSPRHLIKEKRETATLKCYPIPRHDTVYWYQQGPGQDPQFLISFYEKMQSDKGSIPDRFSAQQFSDYHSELNMSSLELGDSALYFCASRPFGTQNEQFFGPGTRLTVL.

This chain links TRBV5-4 with TRBJ2-1, with TRBD1 matching over 11 bases. CDR1 is SGHNT and CDR2 is YYREEE in the germline V gene (reference sequence). The CDR3 is 15 amino acids. V gave up 1 base and J gave up 8 bases; unmatched junction bases: 5. The DNA of the CDR3 is TGTGCCAGCAGCTTGCCGGGACAGGGGGATCATGAGCAGTTCTTC. Its translation is CASSLPGQGDHEQFF.

The chain is built from TRBV19 and TRBJ1-5; D is uncertain. Looked up from germline, CDR1 is LNHDA and CDR2 is SQIVND (reference sequence). The CDR3 consists of 15 residues. The V gene lost 3 bases and the J gene lost 3 bases, with 12 bases spanning the gap. The CDR3 region is CASSMVSGNNQPQHF. CDR3 in DNA: TGTGCCAGTAGTATGGTCAGCGGTAACAATCAGCCCCAGCATTTT.

The V call is TRBV5-6, the J call TRBJ1-1, with a possible D match to TRBD1 (5 bases). Trimming left V 0 bases short and J 6 bases short, with 12 bases between. Looked up from germline, CDR1 is SGHDT and CDR2 is YYEEEE. The CDR3 runs 14 residues. The CDR3 loop is CASSLVPTGAEAFF. The CDR3 DNA sequence: TGTGCCAGCAGCTTGGTTCCAACAGGCGCTGAAGCTTTCTTT.

The V and J genes are TRBV29-1 and TRBJ2-1; 13 bases fit TRBD2. The germline gives CDR1 SQVTM, CDR2 ANQGSEA. The CDR3 extends over 14 amino acids. The V segment lost 8 bases and the J segment 6 bases; nucleotides outside the gene matches: 7. The chain's CDR3 is CSFGLAGETNEQFF. In DNA, the CDR3 is TGCAGCTTCGGACTAGCGGGAGAGACCAATGAGCAGTTCTTC.

This chain uses TRBV5-8 with TRBJ2-3; the match to TRBD1 covers 8 bases. The CDR3 loop spans 16 amino acids. V was clipped by 3 bases and J by 3 bases; unmatched bases: 9. Germline-derived CDR1 and CDR2 are SGHTS and YDEGEE. This CDR3 is CASSSGYRGVTDTQYF. The CDR3, as DNA: TGTGCCAGCAGCTCGGGGTACAGGGGGGTTACAGATACGCAGTATTTT. The whole variable domain, remainder taken from reference TRBV5-8 and TRBJ2-3, is EAGVTQSPTHLIKTRGQQATLRCSPISGHTSVYWYQQALGLGLQFLLWYDEGEERNRGNFPPRFSGRQFPNYSSELNVNALELEDSALYLCASSSGYRGVTDTQYFGPGTRLTVL.

This clone rates as medium-sized (0.01 to 0.1%). Other DNA variants within this sample encode the same CDR3. The rearrangement joins TRBV5-1 to TRBJ2-5, with 7 bases that match TRBD2. V dropped 1 base and J dropped 5; count of bases not matched to a gene: 2. The CDR3 consists of 13 residues. Germline loops: CDR1 SGHRS, CDR2 YFSETQ. This chain's CDR3 is CASSLQGGETQYF. CDR3 in DNA: TGCGCCAGCAGCTTGCAGGGAGGGGAGACCCAGTACTTC.